Listed below are T cell receptor beta chains from one sample, sequenced in a study of OX40 agonist ivuxolimab in advanced cancers. Sequencing used immunoSEQ multiplex PCR; TCRdb keeps in-frame clones, though not all of them. The sample lists around 130,000 clones, roughly 93% seen once, with 0.15% to 0.16% in the top ten. The material sequenced was CD4+ or CD8+ T cells sorted from blood, taken in a trial of the OX40 agonist ivuxolimab. These receptors were collected from an adult with an advanced solid tumor such as melanoma, head and neck, liver or kidney cancer. Both conserved end residues are part of each CDR3. The D gene is left open where the match is weak. Clone sizes are given selectively: once, few, many, or a class where the clone is expanded.

D gene | clone size | J gene | V gene | CDR3 DNA | CDR3 protein
NA | NA | TRBJ2-7 | TRBV15 | TGTGCCACCAGCAGAGATAGGTACGAGCAGTACTTC | CATSRDRYEQYF
NA | NA | TRBJ2-2 | TRBV18 | TGTGCCAGCTCACCACCTTCAAACACCGGGGAGCTGTTTTTT | CASSPPSNTGELFF
TRBD2 | NA | TRBJ2-3 | TRBV7-9 | TGTGCCAGCAGCCCCCCGCTAGCGGGGGGCGGGGCAGATACGCAGTATTTT | CASSPPLAGGGADTQYF
TRBD1 | NA | TRBJ1-5 | TRBV7-9 | TGTGCCAGCAGCCTCGGGACAGGGGGAAGTCAGCCCCAGCATTTT | CASSLGTGGSQPQHF
NA | NA | TRBJ2-3 | TRBV5-1 | TGCGCCAGCAGCTTGGGACTAGATACGCAGTATTTT | CASSLGLDTQYF
NA | NA | TRBJ1-1 | TRBV21-1 | TGTGCCAGCAGCAAGACAGGGATTATGAACACTGAAGCTTTCTTT | CASSKTGIMNTEAFF
TRBD1 | once | TRBJ1-2 | TRBV7-2 | TGTGCCAGCAGTAATACAGGGGGCCGCTACTATGGCTACACCTTC | CASSNTGGRYYGYTF
NA | NA | TRBJ2-3 | TRBV7-8 | TGTGCCAGCAGCTTAGGTAGTAGCGCTCGCACAGATACGCAGTATTTT | CASSLGSSARTDTQYF
TRBD1 | NA | TRBJ2-2 | TRBV5-1 | TGCGCCAGCAGCGAGGGACAGCCCACCGGGGAGCTGTTTTTT | CASSEGQPTGELFF
NA | NA | TRBJ2-6 | TRBV11-3 | TGTGCCAGCAGCTTAGGGGGCTCTGGGGCCAACGTCCTGACTTTC | CASSLGGSGANVLTF
TRBD1 | NA | TRBJ1-4 | TRBV28 | TGTGCCAGCAGCACACCCGGGACAGGGCCAAAACTGTTTTTT | CASSTPGTGPKLFF
NA | NA | TRBJ1-5 | TRBV5-5 | TGTGCCAGCAGCTCGGACCCAAATCAGCCCCAGCATTTT | CASSSDPNQPQHF
TRBD1 | NA | TRBJ2-1 | TRBV6-1 | TGTGCCAGCAGTGGATTGTTGGGACAGGGGATATATGAGCAGTTCTTC | CASSGLLGQGIYEQFF
NA | NA | TRBJ1-2 | TRBV5-5 | TGTGCCAGCAGCGCCGGGACGCACTATGGCTACACCTTC | CASSAGTHYGYTF
TRBD2 | NA | TRBJ2-7 | TRBV2 | TGTGCCAGCAGTCCTCTAGCGGGGAGAGGGGAGCAGTACTTC | CASSPLAGRGEQYF
NA | NA | TRBJ2-7 | TRBV6-1 | TGTGCCAGCAGTGCCAGGCAGGGGTCGTCCTACGAGCAGTACTTC | CASSARQGSSYEQYF
TRBD1 | NA | TRBJ2-7 | TRBV6-1 | TGTGCCAGCAGGGAGGCCGGACAGGCGGGCGGCGAGCAGTACTTC | CASREAGQAGGEQYF
TRBD1 | NA | TRBJ2-1 | TRBV28 | TGTGCCAGCAGGTCCTCCGGGACAGGGGGCCGCAATGAGCAGTTCTTC | CASRSSGTGGRNEQFF
TRBD2 | NA | TRBJ2-1 | TRBV4-1 | TGCGCCAGCAGCTCCGGACTAGTGGACTCCTACAATGAGCAGTTCTTC | CASSSGLVDSYNEQFF
NA | few | TRBJ2-2 | TRBV7-3 | TGTGCCAGCAGCCGGGAGCACAGTTCCACCGGGGAGCTGTTTTTT | CASSREHSSTGELFF
NA | NA | TRBJ2-7 | TRBV19 | TGTGCCAGTAGTGTCGTAGGGGCCTCCTACGAGCAGTACTTC | CASSVVGASYEQYF
TRBD1 | once | TRBJ2-1 | TRBV11-3 | TGTGCCAGCAGCCAGGGGGCCAGTCGAGTTTACAATGAGCAGTTCTTC | CASSQGASRVYNEQFF
NA | NA | TRBJ2-4 | TRBV28 | TGTGCCAGCACAGGGCCAGCTGGGGGGCAGTACTTC | CASTGPAGGQYF
NA | NA | TRBJ2-7 | TRBV9 | TGTGCCAGCAGCGTAGGGGCCGGTTCCTACGAGCAGTACTTC | CASSVGAGSYEQYF
NA | NA | TRBJ2-7 | TRBV27 | TGTGCCAGCAGGCTGAGGGGGAGCGGGACCCGCTCCTACGAGCAGTACTTC | CASRLRGSGTRSYEQYF
TRBD1 | NA | TRBJ1-2 | TRBV6-5 | TGTGCCAGCAGCCCTTCCCGACAGGGGATAGAGGGCTACACCTTC | CASSPSRQGIEGYTF
TRBD2 | NA | TRBJ2-1 | TRBV10-3 | TGTGCCATCAGTGAGTCGCGGGCTAGCGGGAGCAATGAGCAGTTCTTC | CAISESRASGSNEQFF
TRBD2 | NA | TRBJ2-1 | TRBV5-4 | TGTGCCAGCACCAGGACTAGCGGGAGGGCCAGGATCAATGAGCAGTTCTTC | CASTRTSGRARINEQFF